The 3 T cell receptor beta chains listed next were all sequenced from one sample in a study of OX40 agonist ivuxolimab in advanced cancers. Sequencing was performed with immunoSEQ multiplex PCR; in TCRdb, only in-frame clones are kept and a portion is missing. The sample holds almost 65,000 clones, 75% to 85% seen once. This material consisted of CD4+ or CD8+ T cells sorted from blood, taken in a trial of the OX40 agonist ivuxolimab. Source of these receptors: an adult with an advanced solid tumor such as melanoma, head and neck, liver or kidney cancer.

The J gene is TRBJ1-2, the V gene TRBV27, with unresolved D. CDR1 is MNHEY and CDR2 is SMNVEV in the germline V gene (reference sequence). V gave up 2 bases and J gave up 8 bases, with 15 bases separating them. The CDR3 covers 14 residues. In DNA, the CDR3 is TGTGCCAGCAGTTTACGCCGGAACTATAGCGGCTACACCTTC. Its translation is CASSLRRNYSGYTF.

V is TRBV5-6 and J is TRBJ1-2, with 9 bases lining up with TRBD1. V shed 0 bases and J 6 bases; nucleotides not matched to a gene: 6. Germline V gene data show CDR1 as SGHDT and CDR2 as YYEEEE. This CDR3 is 15 amino acids long. This CDR3 is CASSLGDRESHGYTF. In DNA, the CDR3 is TGTGCCAGCAGCTTGGGGGACAGGGAATCCCATGGCTACACCTTC.

The chain has TRBV2 and TRBJ1-1; perhaps TRBD1 as D (5 bases). Deletions cut 6 bases from V and 10 bases from J, with 18 bases between. Germline V gene lookup returns CDR1 SNHLY and CDR2 FYNNEI. This CDR3 is built from 13 residues. CDR3 region: CASSQSGGSVAFF. The CDR3 DNA follows: TGTGCCAGCAGCCAAAGCGGGGGGTCGGTAGCTTTCTTT.